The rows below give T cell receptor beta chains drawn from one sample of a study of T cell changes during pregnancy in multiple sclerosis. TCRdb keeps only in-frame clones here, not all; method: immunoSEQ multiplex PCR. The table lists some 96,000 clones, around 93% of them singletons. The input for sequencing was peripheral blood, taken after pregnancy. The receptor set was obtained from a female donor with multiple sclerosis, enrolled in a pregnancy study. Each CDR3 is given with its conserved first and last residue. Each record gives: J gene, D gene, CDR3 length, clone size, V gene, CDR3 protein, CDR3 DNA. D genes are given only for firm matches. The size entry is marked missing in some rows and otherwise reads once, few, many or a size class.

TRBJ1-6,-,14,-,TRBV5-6,CASSLGQTNSPLHF,TGTGCCAGCAGCTTGGGACAGACTAATTCACCCCTCCACTTT
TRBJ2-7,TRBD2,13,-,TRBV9,CASSSRREGEQYF,TGTGCCAGCAGCTCTCGGAGGGAGGGGGAGCAGTACTTC
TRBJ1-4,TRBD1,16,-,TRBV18,CASSSGQGKTGEKLFF,TGTGCCAGCTCATCTGGACAGGGGAAAACGGGGGAAAAACTGTTTTTT
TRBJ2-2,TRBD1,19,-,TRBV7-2,CASSNLRFPGQAYTGELFF,TGTGCCAGCAGCAATCTCAGGTTTCCGGGACAGGCGTACACCGGGGAGCTGTTTTTT
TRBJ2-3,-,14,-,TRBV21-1,CASNRDSYTDTQYF,TGTGCCAGCAACAGGGACAGTTACACAGATACGCAGTATTTT
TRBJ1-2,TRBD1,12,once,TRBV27,CASRRTGRGYTF,TGTGCCAGCAGGAGGACAGGGAGGGGCTACACCTTC
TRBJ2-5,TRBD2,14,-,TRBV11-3,CASSTRGGPETQYF,TGTGCCAGCAGCACCCGGGGGGGCCCAGAGACCCAGTACTTC
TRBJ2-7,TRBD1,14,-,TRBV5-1,CASRTGTGAYEQYF,TGCGCCAGCAGGACCGGGACAGGGGCCTACGAGCAGTACTTC
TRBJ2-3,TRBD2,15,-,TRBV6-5,CASSLLAGPTDTQYF,TGTGCCAGCAGTTTACTAGCGGGGCCCACAGATACGCAGTATTTT
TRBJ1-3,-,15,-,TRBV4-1,CASSPLRAPGNTIYF,TGCGCCAGCAGCCCCCTGCGAGCCCCCGGAAACACCATATATTTT
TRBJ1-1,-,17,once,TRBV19,CASSTVRPPGMNTEAFF,TGTGCCAGTAGTACGGTCAGGCCTCCCGGTATGAACACTGAAGCTTTCTTT
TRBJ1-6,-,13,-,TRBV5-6,CASSYRVNSPLHF,TGTGCCAGCAGCTACAGGGTTAATTCACCCCTCCACTTT
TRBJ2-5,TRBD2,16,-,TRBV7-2,CASSLALGRIQETQYF,TGTGCCAGCAGCTTAGCGCTCGGGAGGATCCAAGAGACCCAGTACTTC
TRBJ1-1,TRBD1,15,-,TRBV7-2,CASSLETGFGTEAFF,TGTGCCAGCAGCCTCGAGACAGGGTTCGGTACTGAAGCTTTCTTT
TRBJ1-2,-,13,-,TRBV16,CASSTNRNYGYTF,TGTGCCAGCAGCACGAACAGGAACTATGGCTACACCTTC
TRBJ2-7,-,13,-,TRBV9,CASSVVVGDEQYF,TGTGCCAGCAGCGTAGTGGTAGGAGACGAGCAGTACTTC
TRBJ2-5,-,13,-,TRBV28,CASAPGFGETQYF,TGTGCCAGCGCCCCGGGGTTTGGAGAGACCCAGTACTTC
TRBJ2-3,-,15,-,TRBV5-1,CASSLVGMPTDTQYF,TGCGCCAGCAGCTTGGTGGGCATGCCCACAGATACGCAGTATTTT
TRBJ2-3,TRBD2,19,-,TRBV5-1,CASSTGLAGGLRLTDTQYF,TGCGCCAGCAGCACCGGACTAGCGGGGGGCCTACGTCTCACAGATACGCAGTATTTT
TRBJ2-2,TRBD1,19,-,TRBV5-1,CASSPPPGTGGSNTGELFF,TGCGCCAGCAGCCCCCCTCCGGGGACAGGGGGATCGAACACCGGGGAGCTGTTTTTT
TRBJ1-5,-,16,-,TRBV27,CASSLSDSNSNQPQHF,TGTGCCAGCAGTTTATCCGATAGTAATAGCAATCAGCCCCAGCATTTT
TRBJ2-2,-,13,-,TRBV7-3,CASSLYFPGELFF,TGTGCCAGCAGCTTATATTTTCCCGGGGAGCTGTTTTTT
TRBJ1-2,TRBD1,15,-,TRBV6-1,CASGGTDRENYGYTF,TGTGCCAGCGGGGGGACGGACAGGGAAAACTATGGCTACACCTTC
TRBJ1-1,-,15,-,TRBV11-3,CASSLDSGMNTEAFF,TGTGCCAGCAGCTTAGATTCAGGGATGAACACTGAAGCTTTCTTT
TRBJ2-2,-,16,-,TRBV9,CASSVEATAITGELFF,TGTGCCAGCAGCGTAGAAGCGACGGCGATTACCGGGGAGCTGTTTTTT
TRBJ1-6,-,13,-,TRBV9,CASSTQAHSPLHF,TGTGCCAGCAGCACACAGGCACATTCACCCCTCCACTTT
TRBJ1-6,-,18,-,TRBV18,CASSPLPSTENYNSPLHF,TGTGCCAGCTCACCACTACCTTCGACAGAAAACTATAATTCACCCCTCCACTTT
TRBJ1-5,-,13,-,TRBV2,CASKGSGDQPQHF,TGTGCCAGCAAAGGGTCAGGGGATCAGCCCCAGCATTTT
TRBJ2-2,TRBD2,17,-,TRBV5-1,CASSLAGLAGNTGELFF,TGCGCCAGCAGCTTGGCCGGACTAGCGGGAAACACCGGGGAGCTGTTTTTT
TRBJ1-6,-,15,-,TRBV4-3,CASSQEEGTDSPLHF,TGCGCCAGCAGCCAAGAGGAGGGAACGGATTCACCCCTCCACTTT
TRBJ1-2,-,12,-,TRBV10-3,CAISTQVDGYTF,TGTGCCATCAGTACCCAGGTGGATGGCTACACCTTC
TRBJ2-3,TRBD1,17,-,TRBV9,CASSQTPGTGFADTQYF,TGTGCCAGCAGTCAAACTCCCGGGACAGGGTTTGCAGATACGCAGTATTTT
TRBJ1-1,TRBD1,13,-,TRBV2,CASLRQGNTEAFF,TGTGCCAGCCTAAGACAGGGAAACACTGAAGCTTTCTTT
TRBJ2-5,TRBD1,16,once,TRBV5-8,CASSLVTGVGQETQYF,TGTGCCAGCAGCTTGGTCACAGGGGTCGGACAAGAGACCCAGTACTTC
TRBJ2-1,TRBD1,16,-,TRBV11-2,CASSRRTGGLYNEQFF,TGTGCCAGCAGCAGAAGGACAGGGGGACTCTACAATGAGCAGTTCTTC
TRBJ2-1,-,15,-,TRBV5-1,CASSLATVTYNEQFF,TGCGCCAGCAGCCTGGCGACAGTCACCTACAATGAGCAGTTCTTC
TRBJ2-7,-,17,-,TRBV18,CASSPRPGSPFSYEQYF,TGTGCCAGCTCACCACGTCCCGGGAGCCCTTTCTCCTACGAGCAGTACTTC
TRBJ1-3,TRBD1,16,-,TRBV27,CASSATGAPSGNTIYF,TGTGCCAGCAGTGCAACAGGGGCCCCCTCTGGAAACACCATATATTTT
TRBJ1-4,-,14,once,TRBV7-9,CASSPVGVGEKLFF,TGTGCCAGCAGTCCTGTCGGGGTGGGTGAAAAACTGTTTTTT
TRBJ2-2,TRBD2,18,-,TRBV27,CASSLLAGGLLNTGELFF,TGTGCCAGCAGTTTACTAGCGGGGGGGCTCTTAAACACCGGGGAGCTGTTTTTT
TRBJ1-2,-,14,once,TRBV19,CASSINRVNYGYTF,TGTGCCAGTAGTATAAACAGGGTAAACTATGGCTACACCTTC
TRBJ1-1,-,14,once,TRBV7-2,CASSLISGNTEAFF,TGTGCCAGCAGCTTAATTTCGGGGAACACTGAAGCTTTCTTT
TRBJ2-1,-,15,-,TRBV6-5,CASSYDGSSYNEQFF,TGTGCCAGCAGTTACGACGGGAGCTCCTACAATGAGCAGTTCTTC
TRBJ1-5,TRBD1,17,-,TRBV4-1,CASSQAFDRGGNQPQHF,TGCGCCAGCAGCCAGGCCTTCGACAGGGGCGGCAATCAGCCCCAGCATTTT
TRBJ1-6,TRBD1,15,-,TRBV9,CASSDFRDRSSPLHF,TGTGCCAGCAGCGATTTCCGGGACAGGTCTTCACCCCTCCACTTT
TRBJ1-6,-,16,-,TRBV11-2,CASSLAADEYNSPLHF,TGTGCCAGCAGCTTAGCGGCGGATGAGTATAATTCACCCCTCCACTTT
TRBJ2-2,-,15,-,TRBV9,CASSVYISNTGELFF,TGTGCCAGCAGCGTATACATCTCAAACACCGGGGAGCTGTTTTTT
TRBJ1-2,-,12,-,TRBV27,CASSFRNYGYTF,TGTGCCAGCAGTTTTCGGAACTATGGCTACACCTTC
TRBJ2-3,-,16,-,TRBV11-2,CASSYAGTLLTDTQYF,TGTGCCAGCAGCTATGCCGGGACATTACTCACAGATACGCAGTATTTT
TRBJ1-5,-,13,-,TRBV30,CAWSDGSNQPQHF,TGTGCCTGGAGTGACGGTAGCAATCAGCCCCAGCATTTT
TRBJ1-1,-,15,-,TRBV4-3,CASSQDPWQYTEAFF,TGCGCCAGCAGCCAAGATCCCTGGCAATACACTGAAGCTTTCTTT
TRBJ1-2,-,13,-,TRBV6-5,CASSPTPNYGYTF,TGTGCCAGCAGCCCAACACCAAACTATGGCTACACCTTC
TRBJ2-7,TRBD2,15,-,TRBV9,CASSVSSGGKYEQYF,TGTGCCAGCAGCGTGTCTAGCGGGGGAAAGTACGAGCAGTACTTC
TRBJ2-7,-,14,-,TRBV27,CASSWGGAGYEQYF,TGTGCCAGCAGTTGGGGGGGGGCAGGTTACGAGCAGTACTTC
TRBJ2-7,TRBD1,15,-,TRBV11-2,CASSPGTGVTYEQYF,TGTGCCAGCAGCCCCGGGACAGGGGTTACCTACGAGCAGTACTTC
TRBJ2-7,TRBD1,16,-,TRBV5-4,CASSLAFGQGSYEQYF,TGTGCCAGCAGCTTGGCTTTCGGACAGGGGTCGTACGAGCAGTACTTC
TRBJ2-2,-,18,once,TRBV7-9,CASETKGLGGTDTGELFF,TGTGCCAGCGAAACTAAGGGGCTTGGCGGGACCGACACCGGGGAGCTGTTTTTT
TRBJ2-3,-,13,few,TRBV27,CASSVLGTDTQYF,TGTGCCAGCAGCGTCCTCGGCACAGATACGCAGTATTTT